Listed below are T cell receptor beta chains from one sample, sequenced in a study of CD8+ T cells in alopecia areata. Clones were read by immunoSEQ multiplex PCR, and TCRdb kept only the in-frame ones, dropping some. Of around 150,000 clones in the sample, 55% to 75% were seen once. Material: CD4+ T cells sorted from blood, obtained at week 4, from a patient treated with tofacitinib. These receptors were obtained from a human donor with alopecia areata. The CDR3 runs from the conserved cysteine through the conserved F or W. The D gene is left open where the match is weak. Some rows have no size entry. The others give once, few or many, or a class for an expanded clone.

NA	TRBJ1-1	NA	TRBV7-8	TGTGCCAGCAGCACTGAGTTAATGAACACTGAAGCTTTCTTT	CASSTELMNTEAFF
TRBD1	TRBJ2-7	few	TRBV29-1	TGCAGCGTTGACAGGGGGAACTACGAGCAGTACTTC	CSVDRGNYEQYF
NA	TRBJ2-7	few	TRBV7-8	TGTGCCAGCAGCCACCGCCGGATTCAGGGGTTCGAGCAGTACTTC	CASSHRRIQGFEQYF
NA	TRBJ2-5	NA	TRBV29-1	TGCAGCGTGGGCGGGACCGCCGAGACCCAGTACTTC	CSVGGTAETQYF
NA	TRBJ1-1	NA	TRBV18	TGTGCCAGCTCTCCTGGGCTCGGCAAGAACACTGAAGCTTTCTTT	CASSPGLGKNTEAFF
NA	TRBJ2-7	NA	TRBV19	TGTGCCACTTCCAGAGGGGTGGGATCCTACGAGCAGTACTTC	CATSRGVGSYEQYF
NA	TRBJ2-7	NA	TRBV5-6	TGTGCCAGCAGCTTGGACCGCTACGAGCAGTACTTC	CASSLDRYEQYF
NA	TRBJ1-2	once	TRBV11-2	TGTGCCAGCAGCTTAGGAGGGACGGGAGACACCTTC	CASSLGGTGDTF
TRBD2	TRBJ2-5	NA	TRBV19	TGTGCCAGTAGTCCACCTGGACTAGCGGGGTACTCGAACCCCCACCTCCAAGAGACCCAGTACTTC	CASSPPGLAGYSNPHLQETQYF
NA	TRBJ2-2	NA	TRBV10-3	TGTGCCATCAGTGAGAAAGGAGTCTCGAACACCGGGGAGCTGTTTTTT	CAISEKGVSNTGELFF
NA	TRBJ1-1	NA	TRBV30	TGTGCCTGGAGTTCTGGGTATTACACTGAAGCTTTCTTT	CAWSSGYYTEAFF
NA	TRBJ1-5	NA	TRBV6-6	TGTGCGGCGCGGGGTGGCAATCAGCCCCAGCATTTT	CAARGGNQPQHF
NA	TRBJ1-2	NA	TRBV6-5	TGTGCCAGCACCATGGGTAGTAACTATGGCTACACCTTC	CASTMGSNYGYTF
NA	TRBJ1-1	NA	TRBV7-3	TGTGCCAGCAGCTTGGGCCCCGGAGGCACTGAAGCTTTCTTT	CASSLGPGGTEAFF
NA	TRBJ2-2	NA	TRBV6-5	TGTGCCAGCAGTTACTCCCGGACGGGGACCGGGGAGCTGTTTTTT	CASSYSRTGTGELFF
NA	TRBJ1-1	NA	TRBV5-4	TGTGCCAGCAGCTTGCCAGCGATGAACACTGAAGCTTTCTTT	CASSLPAMNTEAFF
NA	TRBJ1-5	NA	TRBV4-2	TGTGCCAGCAGCCAACAAGGACAACACAATCAGCCCCAGCATTTT	CASSQQGQHNQPQHF
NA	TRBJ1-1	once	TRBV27	TGTGCCAGCAGTTTACGATGGCAGGGGAACACTGAAGCTTTCTTT	CASSLRWQGNTEAFF
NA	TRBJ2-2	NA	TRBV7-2	TGTGCCAGCAGCTTAATCACCGGGGAGCTGTTTTTT	CASSLITGELFF
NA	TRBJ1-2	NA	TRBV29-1	TGCAGCGTTGTAGGACAGAAGACTAACTATGGCTACACCTTC	CSVVGQKTNYGYTF
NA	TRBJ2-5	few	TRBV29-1	TGCAGCGTTCTTGGTGGAGAGACCCAGTACTTC	CSVLGGETQYF
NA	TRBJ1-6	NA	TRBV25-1	TGTGCCAGCAGTGACAGGCATTCACCCCTCCACTTT	CASSDRHSPLHF
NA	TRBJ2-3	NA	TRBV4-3	TGCGCCAGCAGCCAAGTCATCGCAGCCGATACGCAGTATTTT	CASSQVIAADTQYF
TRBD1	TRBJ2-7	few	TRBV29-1	TGCAGCGTTTCCCGACAGGGCCGAGACGAGCAGTACTTC	CSVSRQGRDEQYF
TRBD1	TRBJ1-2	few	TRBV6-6	TGTGCCAGCAGTTCCGGACAGGGAGGAGCAGTAGGCTACACCTTC	CASSSGQGGAVGYTF
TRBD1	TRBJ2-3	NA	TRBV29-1	TGCAGCGTAACGAACAGGGGCCGGGGCACAGATACGCAGTATTTT	CSVTNRGRGTDTQYF
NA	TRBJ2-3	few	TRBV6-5	TGTGCCAGCAGTTACGCGGGGGCCAGCACAGATACGCAGTATTTT	CASSYAGASTDTQYF
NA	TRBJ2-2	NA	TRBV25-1	TGTGCCAGCAGTTACAGGGTCACCGGGGAGCTGTTTTTT	CASSYRVTGELFF
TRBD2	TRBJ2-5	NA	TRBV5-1	TGCGCCAGCAGCTTGGAGCGGGGGACAGAGACCCAGTACTTC	CASSLERGTETQYF
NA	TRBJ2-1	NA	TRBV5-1	TGCGCCAGCACGCCTAGCGCGTACAATGAGCAGTTCTTC	CASTPSAYNEQFF
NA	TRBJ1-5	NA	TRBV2	TGTGCCAGCAGCGGGGAGGGCCGGAGCCAGCCCCAGCATTTT	CASSGEGRSQPQHF
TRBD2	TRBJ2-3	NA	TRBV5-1	TGCGCCAGCAGCCCGACTAGCGGGGGAACAGATACGCAGTATTTT	CASSPTSGGTDTQYF